Listed here are 27 T cell receptor beta chains from one sample, sequenced in a study of blood T cell repertoires in COVID-19. Profiling relied on immunoSEQ multiplex PCR, and the TCRdb table lists in-frame clones only, not all of them. The table lists some 310,000 clones, approximately 89% of them singletons. The material sequenced was PBMCs or T cells enriched from blood (not recorded which). The receptors were gathered from a woman aged 30 to 39 who had recovered from COVID-19.

CDR3 bases: TGTGCCAGCAGCGACTCCGGACAGGGGAGAGGGACTGAAGCTTTCTTT. Translation gives CASSDSGQGRGTEAFF. The chain has TRBV2 and TRBJ1-1; 9 bases align to TRBD1. The CDR3 is 16 amino acids. Germline lookup yields CDR1 SNHLY and CDR2 FYNNEI. V was clipped by 6 bases and J by 5 bases; unmatched bases: 13.

This clone was found once. The chain employs TRBV5-1 and TRBJ2-5, with TRBD2 identical over 9 bases. V shed 4 bases, J shed 1 base, and the junction held 5 bases outside the gene matches. Germline CDR1 is SGHRS and CDR2 is YFSETQ. The CDR3 extends over 15 amino acids. The CDR3 loop reads CASSRAGGSQETQYF. CDR3 bases: TGCGCCAGCAGCCGTGCGGGAGGGTCCCAAGAGACCCAGTACTTC.

The chain carries TRBV10-3 and TRBJ1-2; D remains unclear. The V gene's germline CDR1 is ENHRY and CDR2 SYGVKD. The CDR3 is 15 amino acids. V shed 0 bases and J shed 2 bases, with 10 bases lying between them. CDR3 nucleotides: TGTGCCATCAGTGAGTCGGCGGGTGTAAACTATGGCTACACCTTC. It yields the protein CAISESAGVNYGYTF.

This clone was seen only a few times. The chain recombines TRBV7-2 with TRBJ2-3; 9 nucleotides align to TRBD1. V lost 6 bases, J lost 5 bases, and 9 bases stayed unmatched. Germline values: CDR1 SGHTA, CDR2 FQGNSA. This CDR3 has 15 amino acids. CDR3 region: CASSSGTGRIDTQYF. The CDR3 nucleotides read TGTGCCAGCAGTTCCGGGACAGGGAGGATAGATACGCAGTATTTT.

The chain carries TRBV10-3 and TRBJ1-2, with 7 bases identical to TRBD1. J lost 4 bases, V lost 4 bases, and 15 bases had no gene match. CDR3 length equals 17 residues. Germline V lookup: CDR1 ENHRY, CDR2 SYGVKD. CDR3 coding DNA: TGTGCCATCAGTGCCACTGGGACAGCCCACTTGCTCTATGGCTACACCTTC. It codes for CAISATGTAHLLYGYTF.

The V and J genes are TRBV7-2 and TRBJ2-7; a possible D gene is TRBD2 (6 bases). Trimming removed 4 bases from V and 7 bases from J, with 17 bases in between. The CDR3 contains 14 residues. Germline V gene data show CDR1 as SGHTA and CDR2 as FQGNSA. The CDR3 coding sequence is TGTGCCAGCAGCTCAACCCTCGGTGCGGGGGAGCAGTACTTC. This gives the protein CASSSTLGAGEQYF.

V gene TRBV30 combines with J gene TRBJ2-5; the match to TRBD2 covers 8 bases. The CDR3 extends over 11 amino acids. CDR1 and CDR2 (germline): GTSNPN, SVGIG (reference sequence). V shed 3 bases and J 7 bases; nucleotides not matched to a gene: 1. CDR3 sequence reads: CAWSSGGTQYF. The CDR3 DNA follows: TGTGCCTGGAGCAGCGGGGGGACCCAGTACTTC.

The chain joins TRBV3-1 (or the pseudogene TRBV3-2) to TRBJ1-6, with no clear D. The CDR3 consists of 15 residues. V lost 2 bases to trimming and J lost 7 bases, with 12 bases between them. The germline CDR1 and CDR2 sequences are LGHDT and YNNKEL (reference sequence). CDR3 amino acids: CASSQLSHHNSPLHF. CDR3 DNA: TGTGCCAGCAGCCAATTGTCACACCACAATTCACCCCTCCACTTT.

This clone was counted only a few times. J is TRBJ1-1 and V is TRBV5-4; 8 positions match TRBD1. The V gene's germline CDR1 is SGHNT and CDR2 YYREEE (reference sequence). V trimming: 4 bases; J trimming: 7 bases; junction bases outside the gene matches: 3. This CDR3 spans 12 amino acids. The CDR3 DNA reads as TGTGCCAGCAGCCCACAGGGGGGTGAAGCTTTCTTT. Translation gives CASSPQGGEAFF.

The chain uses TRBV29-1 and TRBJ1-2; D gene ambiguous. The CDR3 covers 11 residues. Germline CDR1 and CDR2: SQVTM and ANQGSEA. Deletions cut 4 bases from V and 4 bases from J, with 7 bases between. The CDR3 sequence is CSVAWLYGYTF. CDR3 coding DNA: TGCAGCGTTGCCTGGCTCTATGGCTACACCTTC.

This chain joins TRBV18 and TRBJ1-4, with a possible D match to TRBD1 (5 bases). CDR3 length: 16 residues. Germline CDR1 and CDR2: KGHSH and LQKENI. V lost 4 bases and J 4 bases, leaving 16 bases between the germline ends. The CDR3 nucleotides are TGTGCCAGCTCACTAAGGGACTTTAACAGTAATGAAAAACTGTTTTTT. The encoded protein is CASSLRDFNSNEKLFF.

The gene calls are TRBV5-4 and TRBJ2-3, with unresolved D. V was clipped by 3 bases and J by 6 bases, with 11 bases between them. Germline V gene data show CDR1 as SGHNT and CDR2 as YYREEE (reference sequence). The CDR3 loop spans 13 amino acids. The CDR3 is CASSWAVVDTQYF. The CDR3 DNA reads TGTGCCAGCAGCTGGGCTGTGGTGGATACGCAGTATTTT.

The rearrangement uses TRBV29-1 and TRBJ1-5, with D possibly being TRBD1 (5 bases). This CDR3 spans 14 amino acids. V was shortened by 6 bases and J by 6 bases, with 18 bases between the two germline ends. Germline lookup yields CDR1 SQVTM and CDR2 ANQGSEA. Here the CDR3 DNA reads TGCAGCGTGTATGCGTCAGGGCCGGGTCAGCCCCAGCATTTT. Translating it yields CSVYASGPGQPQHF.

The chain joins TRBV9 to TRBJ1-1; perhaps TRBD1 as D (5 bases). Germline CDR1 and CDR2: SGDLS and YYNGEE. There are 17 residues in the CDR3. V lost 3 bases and J lost 0, with 18 bases in between. CDR3: CASSALSPTAMNTEAFF. In nucleotides, the CDR3 is TGTGCCAGCAGCGCCCTCTCTCCGACAGCCATGAACACTGAAGCTTTCTTT.

This sequence joins TRBV11-2 and TRBJ1-1; D not resolved. CDR3 size: 14 residues. V was shortened by 1 base and J by 1 base, with 7 bases between the two germline ends. The germline V gene has CDR1 SGHAT and CDR2 FQNNGV. The chain's CDR3 is CASSLARQNTEAFF. CDR3 in DNA: TGTGCCAGCAGCTTAGCACGACAGAACACTGAAGCTTTCTTT.

This clone was counted only a few times. The rearrangement joins TRBV19 to TRBJ2-7, with a possible D match to TRBD2 (5 bases). CDR1 is LNHDA, CDR2 SQIVND, per germline (reference sequence). Trimming shortened V by 3 bases and J by 2 bases, and 8 bases separated the two germline ends. The CDR3 loop spans 13 amino acids. The CDR3 DNA reads TGTGCCAGTAGTATGGCGGGCCCCTACGAGCAGTACTTC. Its protein product is CASSMAGPYEQYF.

The chain couples TRBV3-1 (or the pseudogene TRBV3-2) to TRBJ2-7, with TRBD2 matching over 11 bases. The CDR3 totals 17 residues. The germline CDR1 and CDR2 sequences are LGHDT and YNNKEL (reference sequence). V dropped 0 bases and J dropped 7; count of bases not matched to a gene: 11. The DNA for the CDR3 is TGTGCCAGCAGCCAAGATCGTCTAGCGGGAGGCCCGGGGGAGCAGTACTTC. This codes for CASSQDRLAGGPGEQYF.

The chain joins TRBV28 to TRBJ1-1, with D perhaps TRBD1 (6 bases). The CDR3 runs to 16 residues. V was cut by 6 bases and J by 1 base, with 18 bases left in between. Per the germline V gene, CDR1 is MDHEN and CDR2 is SYDVKM. CDR3 nucleotides: TGTGCCAGCAGCCCGGCGATGGGGGCGCCGAACACTGAAGCTTTCTTT. It codes for CASSPAMGAPNTEAFF.

The chain is built from TRBV5-1 and TRBJ2-2, with 8 bases that match TRBD2. Germline loops: CDR1 SGHRS, CDR2 YFSETQ. The CDR3 consists of 14 residues. J gave up 4 bases and V 4 bases, and 3 bases lay outside the gene matches. The CDR3 region has the DNA TGCGCCAGCAGCCCTACTAGCGGCACCGGGGAGCTGTTTTTT. This encodes CASSPTSGTGELFF.

The chain links TRBV5-1 to TRBJ2-1; D is possibly TRBD2 (5 bases). CDR1 is SGHRS and CDR2 is YFSETQ in the germline V gene. The CDR3 has 15 amino acids. V dropped 0 bases and J dropped 2 bases, with 9 bases sitting between them. The CDR3 reads CASSLAGETYNEQFF. The CDR3 DNA reads TGCGCCAGCAGCTTGGCCGGGGAGACCTACAATGAGCAGTTCTTC.

The V gene is TRBV2, the J gene TRBJ1-1; no reliable D call. The CDR3 is made up of 13 amino acids. Germline CDR1 reads SNHLY; CDR2 reads FYNNEI. The germline V and J ends were trimmed by 6 bases and 3 bases, with 11 bases remaining between them. For the CDR3, the DNA is TGTGCCAGCAGAGGAGGCAACTACACTGAAGCTTTCTTT. It translates to CASRGGNYTEAFF.

The chain employs TRBV4-2 and TRBJ2-5; tentative D call: TRBD2 (5 bases). The V end lost 0 bases, the J end lost 5 bases, and 7 bases lay between the germline ends. Germline CDR1 and CDR2: LGHNA and YNFKEQ. The CDR3 is made up of 13 amino acids. The CDR3 region is CASSQDWRETQYF. DNA of the CDR3: TGTGCCAGCAGCCAAGATTGGAGGGAGACCCAGTACTTC.

Of note for this clone: This CDR3 is also generated by other DNA sequences in the sample. CDR3 in amino acids: CASRRSGANVLTF. CDR3 DNA sequence: TGTGCCAGCAGGAGGTCTGGGGCCAACGTCCTGACTTTC. The V and J genes are TRBV27 and TRBJ2-6, with D unresolved. CDR3 size: 13 residues. Trimming shortened V by 6 bases and J by 1 base, and 4 bases separated the two germline ends. Germline-derived CDR1 and CDR2 are MNHEY and SMNVEV (reference sequence).

The chain uses TRBV2 and TRBJ2-1; 9 bases line up with TRBD2. This CDR3 spans 18 amino acids. The V segment lost 2 bases and the J segment 0 bases; nucleotides outside the gene matches: 8. Germline CDR1 and CDR2: SNHLY and FYNNEI. The CDR3 protein is CASSESGRIFSSYNEQFF. The DNA for the CDR3 is TGTGCCAGCAGTGAAAGCGGGAGGATTTTTAGCTCCTACAATGAGCAGTTCTTC.

The chain employs TRBV15 and TRBJ1-3, with D possibly matching TRBD1 (6 bases). CDR1 and CDR2 (germline): LNHNV, YYDKDF (reference sequence). The V end was cut by 4 bases, the J end by 3 bases, with 10 bases between. The CDR3 extends over 14 amino acids. The CDR3 DNA is TGTGCCACCAGCATCTCAGGGGATGGAAACACCATATATTTT. Its protein product is CATSISGDGNTIYF.

This clone occurred once. The rearrangement links TRBV7-6 to TRBJ2-2, with TRBD1 matching over 9 bases. The CDR3 spans 15 residues. Germline assignment: CDR1 SGHVS and CDR2 FNYEAQ. V shed 8 bases, J shed 2 bases, and the junction held 6 bases outside the gene matches. As DNA, the CDR3 is TGTGCCAGCGGGACAGGGTTCCGCAACACCGGGGAGCTGTTTTTT. It translates to CASGTGFRNTGELFF.

This rearrangement joins TRBV5-5 to TRBJ2-1; 7 positions match TRBD2. The CDR3 runs 16 residues. Germline lookup yields CDR1 SGHKS and CDR2 YYEKEE (reference sequence). The V gene end was trimmed by 2 bases and the J gene end by 6 bases; junction bases not matched to a gene: 11. The CDR3 is CASSFSLAVGGNEQFF. CDR3 coding DNA: TGTGCCAGCAGCTTTAGTCTAGCGGTTGGGGGCAATGAGCAGTTCTTC.